These 21 T cell receptor beta chains originate from one sample sequenced in a study of blood T cell repertoires in COVID-19. Produced via immunoSEQ multiplex PCR; TCRdb's table is partial and in-frame only. Here the sample spans a few hundred thousand clones, around 90% being singletons. Sequencing was carried out using peripheral blood. The receptors shown here come from a man between 60 and 75 years old who had recovered from COVID-19.

This clone showed up just once. The chain couples TRBV5-1 to TRBJ2-1; 7 bases fit TRBD1. The germline CDR1 and CDR2 sequences are SGHRS and YFSETQ. The CDR3 sequence is 15 residues long. The J segment lost 4 bases and the V segment lost 0 bases, leaving 4 bases of the junction unmatched. CDR3 coding DNA: TGCGCCAGCAGCTTGGAGACAGGGTTTTACAATGAGCAGTTCTTC. This gives the protein CASSLETGFYNEQFF.

The chain carries TRBV7-2 and TRBJ2-6; tentatively, D is TRBD2 (5 bases). This CDR3 is 16 amino acids long. Deletions cut 5 bases from V and 0 bases from J, with 11 bases between. The germline V gene has CDR1 SGHTA and CDR2 FQGNSA. CDR3 in DNA: TGTGCCAGCAGCGATACGGGATTCTCTGGGGCCAACGTCCTGACTTTC. Amino acid sequence: CASSDTGFSGANVLTF.

This clone came up once. This sequence joins TRBV5-1 and TRBJ2-7; TRBD1 agrees at 8 bases. The CDR3 runs 18 residues. Per the germline V gene, CDR1 is SGHRS and CDR2 is YFSETQ. V trimming: 0 bases; J trimming: 4 bases; junction bases outside the gene matches: 15. CDR3 DNA: TGCGCCAGCAGCTTGGTCGTGACAGGGGTTTTGATGGCTTACGAGCAGTACTTC. Its protein product is CASSLVVTGVLMAYEQYF.

This clone was seen a few times. The gene calls are TRBV6-1 and TRBJ2-5; D is possibly TRBD2 (7 bases). CDR1 MNHNS and CDR2 SASEGT come from the germline V gene. This CDR3 is 15 amino acids long. The V and J ends lost 1 base and 4 bases respectively, with 13 bases between them. The CDR3 nucleotides read TGTGCCAGCAGTGAAGTTTCGGGGGGCGGAGAGACCCAGTACTTC. Its translation: CASSEVSGGGETQYF.

The chain links TRBV5-1 to TRBJ2-3; a possible D gene is TRBD2 (6 bases). CDR1 and CDR2 (germline): SGHRS, YFSETQ. The V end was cut by 2 bases, the J end by 0 bases, with 13 bases between. This CDR3 has 16 residues. DNA of the CDR3: TGCGCCAGCAGCTTAGACGGGAGTCCTAGCACAGATACGCAGTATTTT. Residues: CASSLDGSPSTDTQYF.

This clone was seen once. The genes are TRBV11-3 and TRBJ2-2; D remains ambiguous. The CDR3 extends over 15 amino acids. Germline values: CDR1 SGHNT, CDR2 YENEEA. V was cut by 2 bases and J by 7 bases, with 14 bases left in between. DNA for the CDR3: TGTGCCAGCAGCTTAAAATTATTCGAGCACGGGGAGCTGTTTTTT. Translation: CASSLKLFEHGELFF.

The V gene is TRBV12-3 or TRBV12-4, the J gene TRBJ1-1; D is unresolved. The CDR3 runs 13 residues. The V end was cut by 3 bases, the J end by 4 bases, with 9 bases between. As DNA, the CDR3 is TGTGCCAGCAGTTTGCGGCAGATCACTGAAGCTTTCTTT. Translation: CASSLRQITEAFF.

This rearrangement joins TRBV9 to TRBJ2-3; possibly TRBD1 for D (5 bases). This CDR3 has 13 residues. In germline, CDR1 is SGDLS, CDR2 YYNGEE. V dropped 4 bases and J dropped 5 bases, with 11 bases sitting between them. The CDR3 DNA follows: TGTGCCAGCAGCTCAGGGCGTGGAGATACGCAGTATTTT. The encoded protein is CASSSGRGDTQYF.

The chain is built from TRBV7-3 and TRBJ1-6; D is uncertain. This CDR3 has 14 amino acids. Trimming shortened V by 2 bases and J by 8 bases, and 10 bases separated the two germline ends. Germline V gene sequence: CDR1 SGHTA, CDR2 FQGTGA. The CDR3 DNA is TGTGCCAGCAGCTTAGCGGCCGGCTATTCACCCCTCCACTTT. Amino acid sequence: CASSLAAGYSPLHF. Looking up the rest from reference TRBV7-3 and TRBJ1-6 gives the full variable domain: GAGVSQTPSNKVTEKGKYVELRCDPISGHTALYWYRQSLGQGPEFLIYFQGTGAADDSGLPNDRFFAVRPEGSVSTLKIQRTERGDSAVYLCASSLAAGYSPLHFGNGTRLTVT.

This chain uses TRBV24-1 with TRBJ2-2; 10 positions match TRBD1. Per the germline V gene, CDR1 is KGHDR and CDR2 is SFDVKD. V trimming: 6 bases; J trimming: 4 bases; junction bases outside the gene matches: 10. This CDR3 spans 17 amino acids. The CDR3 sequence: CATSLGGTGDSTGELFF. The CDR3 nucleotides read TGTGCCACCAGTCTCGGAGGGACAGGGGACAGCACCGGGGAGCTGTTTTTT.

The chain has TRBV4-1 and TRBJ1-4, with a tentative D call TRBD1 (6 bases). V gave up 4 bases and J gave up 4 bases, with 19 bases separating them. There are 17 residues in the CDR3. Looked up from germline, CDR1 is MGHRA and CDR2 is YSYEKL. CDR3 protein: CASSLTPPGHRNEKLFF. The CDR3 DNA sequence: TGCGCCAGCAGCCTGACACCCCCGGGACACCGTAATGAAAAACTGTTTTTT.

The rearrangement uses TRBV7-9 and TRBJ1-2; 12 nucleotides align to TRBD1. V shed 5 bases and J 7 bases; nucleotides not matched to a gene: 8. This CDR3 is built from 15 residues. The germline CDR1 and CDR2 sequences are SEHNR and FQNEAQ (reference sequence). The CDR3 nucleotides read TGTGCCAGCAGCGTGGGGACAGGGGGCCGGGGTGGCTACACCTTC. It codes for CASSVGTGGRGGYTF.

The J gene is TRBJ1-1, the V gene TRBV5-1; no clear D gene. The CDR3 extends over 15 amino acids. Germline CDR1 reads SGHRS; CDR2 reads YFSETQ. Trimming removed 0 bases at V and 1 base at J, with 10 bases between. CDR3 amino acids: CASSLDARSNTEAFF. The CDR3 DNA sequence: TGCGCCAGCAGCTTGGACGCCAGGTCGAACACTGAAGCTTTCTTT.

The genes are TRBV18 and TRBJ2-1; TRBD2 agrees at 14 bases. CDR3 size: 17 residues. CDR1 and CDR2 from the germline V gene are KGHSH and LQKENI. With V trimmed by 7 bases and J by 9 bases, 14 bases remained unmatched. For the CDR3, the DNA is TGTGCCAGCTTTCACCCGCCCAGACTAGCGGGGGGGTCTGAGCAGTTCTTC. Translation: CASFHPPRLAGGSEQFF.

This chain uses TRBV5-6 with TRBJ2-7; tentatively, D is TRBD1 (6 bases). From germline, CDR1 is SGHDT and CDR2 YYEEEE. The length of the CDR3 is 14 residues. V lost 3 bases to trimming and J lost 0 bases, with 10 bases between them. CDR3 bases: TGTGCCAGCAGCTACTCAGGGGTCTCCTACGAGCAGTACTTC. Its translation is CASSYSGVSYEQYF.

This sequence joins TRBV5-3 and TRBJ2-7, with D perhaps matching TRBD2 (7 bases). TRBV5-3 carries the ORF label, with uncertain function. V was shortened by 3 bases and J by 2 bases, with 18 bases between the two germline ends. The CDR3 has 16 residues. The CDR3 here is CARSSRGAGVTYEQYF. The DNA of the CDR3 is TGTGCCAGAAGCTCCCGGGGGGCAGGGGTCACCTACGAGCAGTACTTC.

V is TRBV7-9 and J is TRBJ1-2, with a tentative D call TRBD1 (6 bases). Germline assignment: CDR1 SEHNR and CDR2 FQNEAQ (reference sequence). Trimming took off 5 bases at V and 6 bases at J, with 16 bases between the two ends. The CDR3 contains 14 residues. The CDR3 DNA sequence: TGTGCCAGCAGCGCCGCGGGGGGGGCGGATGGCTACACCTTC. Its protein product is CASSAAGGADGYTF.

The chain has TRBV6-1 and TRBJ1-1; TRBD1 aligns across 10 bases. Germline assignment: CDR1 MNHNS and CDR2 SASEGT. With V trimmed by 4 bases and J by 1 base, 9 bases remained unmatched. The CDR3 has 17 amino acids. The CDR3 sequence: CASSVPTGGGQNTEAFF. The CDR3 coding sequence is TGTGCCAGCAGTGTACCGACAGGGGGCGGGCAGAACACTGAAGCTTTCTTT.

The gene calls are TRBV4-2 and TRBJ2-3; D remains unclear. This CDR3 has 13 residues. Trimming took 4 bases from V and 5 from J, leaving 10 bases between them. Germline assignment: CDR1 LGHNA and CDR2 YNFKEQ. The DNA for the CDR3 is TGTGCCAGCAGCCTCCAGGTTGGAGATACGCAGTATTTT. Residues: CASSLQVGDTQYF.

CDR3: CASSQDQGRYNEQFF. Here the CDR3 DNA reads TGTGCCAGCAGCCAAGACCAGGGAAGGTACAATGAGCAGTTCTTC. This chain uses TRBV3-1 (or the pseudogene TRBV3-2) with TRBJ2-1, with TRBD1 as a possible D gene (5 bases). CDR3 size: 15 residues. Per germline, CDR1 LGHDT and CDR2 YNNKEL (reference sequence). Trimming took off 0 bases at V and 4 bases at J, with 10 bases between the two ends.

The J gene is TRBJ2-6, the V gene TRBV9; no clear D. Trimming took 0 bases from V and 0 from J, leaving 4 bases between them. This CDR3 has 15 amino acids. Looked up from germline, CDR1 is SGDLS and CDR2 is YYNGEE. CDR3 in DNA: TGTGCCAGCAGCGTAGTACTCTCTGGGGCCAACGTCCTGACTTTC. Translation: CASSVVLSGANVLTF. The variable domain in full, completed from reference TRBV9 and TRBJ2-6, reads DSGVTQTPKHLITATGQRVTLRCSPRSGDLSVYWYQQSLDQGLQFLIQYYNGEERAKGNILERFSAQQFPDLHSELNLSSLELGDSALYFCASSVVLSGANVLTFGAGSRLTVL.